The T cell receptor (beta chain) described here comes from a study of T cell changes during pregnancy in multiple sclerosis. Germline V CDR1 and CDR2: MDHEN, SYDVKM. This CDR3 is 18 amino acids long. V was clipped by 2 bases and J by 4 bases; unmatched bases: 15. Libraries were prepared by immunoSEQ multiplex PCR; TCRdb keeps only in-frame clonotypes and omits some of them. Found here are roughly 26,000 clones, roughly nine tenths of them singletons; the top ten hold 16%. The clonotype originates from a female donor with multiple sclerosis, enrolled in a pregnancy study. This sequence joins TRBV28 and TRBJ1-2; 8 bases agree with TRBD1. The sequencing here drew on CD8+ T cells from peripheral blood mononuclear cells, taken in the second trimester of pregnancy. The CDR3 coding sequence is TGTGCCAGCAGTTTACACCACCCGCGGCCGGACAGGGTCTATGGCTACACCTTC. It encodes CASSLHHPRPDRVYGYTF.